Each of the 17 T cell receptor beta chains below was sequenced from the same sample in a study of shared clonotypes between healthy human individuals. Measured with immunoSEQ multiplex PCR; TCRdb has only the in-frame clones, and not every one. The sample has about half a million clones, around 79% seen once; the top ten hold roughly 12%. Sequencing used PBMCs. These TCRs come from a woman between 35 and 50 years old in good health. Some clones in this sample may be carry-over from other donors' samples.

The chain carries TRBV5-8 and TRBJ2-7; TRBD1 might be the D (6 bases). Germline V lookup: CDR1 SGHTS, CDR2 YDEGEE. The CDR3 has 13 residues. Trimming shortened V by 6 bases and J by 7 bases, and 17 bases separated the two germline ends. CDR3 nucleotide sequence: TGTGCCAGCAACTCAGGGGTTTCACGGGAGCAGTACTTC. It translates to CASNSGVSREQYF.

The chain recombines TRBV14 with TRBJ1-3; D call uncertain. Germline CDR1 reads SGHDN; CDR2 reads FVKESK. This CDR3 has 15 amino acids. Deletions cut 6 bases from V and 0 bases from J, with 12 bases between. The CDR3 loop reads CASRPPGLSGNTIYF. CDR3 bases: TGTGCCAGCAGACCTCCAGGACTCTCTGGAAACACCATATATTTT.

The CDR3 DNA reads TGTGCCGGCCGGCGGTCCTACGAGCAGTACTTC. As protein: CAGRRSYEQYF. The chain joins TRBV30 to TRBJ2-7, with no clear D. Trimming shortened V by 8 bases and J by 1 base, and 9 bases separated the two germline ends. This CDR3 region has 11 residues. CDR1 and CDR2 (germline): GTSNPN, SVGIG (reference sequence).

This clone showed up just a few times. This chain uses TRBV7-2 with TRBJ1-2; TRBD1 agrees at 9 bases. The junction had 3 bases not matched to a gene; V was cut back by 5 bases and J by 5 bases. The germline V gene has CDR1 SGHTA and CDR2 FQGNSA. This CDR3 comprises 13 residues. In DNA form, the CDR3 reads TGTGCCAGCAGCCAAGGACAGGGGTATGGCTACACCTTC. This encodes CASSQGQGYGYTF.

This clone appeared a single time. The identical CDR3 is also encoded by other nucleotide sequences in the sample. CDR3 DNA: TGTGCCAGCTCACTTCCGAACACCGGGGAGCTGTTTTTT. Translating it yields CASSLPNTGELFF. The chain employs TRBV18 and TRBJ2-2; D gene unclear. CDR1 KGHSH and CDR2 LQKENI come from the germline V gene. V shed 4 bases and J shed 0 bases, with 3 bases lying between them. This CDR3 has 13 amino acids.

V and J are TRBV19 and TRBJ2-3; 9 nucleotides agree with TRBD2. Germline CDR1 and CDR2: LNHDA and SQIVND (reference sequence). The ends lost 6 bases at V and 1 base at J; junction bases unmatched: 5. The CDR3 is 15 amino acids. CDR3 nucleotide sequence: TGTGCCAGTAGGGGGTGGACTAGCGGCACAGATACGCAGTATTTT. Protein sequence: CASRGWTSGTDTQYF.

CDR3 residues: CASRWTGDTGELFF. DNA of the CDR3: TGTGCCAGCAGATGGACAGGGGACACCGGGGAGCTGTTTTTT. The rearrangement uses TRBV6-1 and TRBJ2-2; 9 nucleotides line up with TRBD1. The CDR3 length is 14 residues. Germline-derived CDR1 and CDR2 are MNHNS and SASEGT. J gave up 3 bases and V 6 bases, and 2 bases lay outside the gene matches.

The chain uses TRBV18 and TRBJ2-1; D perhaps matches TRBD1 (7 bases). Germline CDR1 and CDR2: KGHSH and LQKENI. CDR3 size: 16 residues. V lost 6 bases, J lost 6 bases, and 21 bases lay in between. CDR3 amino acids: CASSRGPAGIVNEQFF. The CDR3 nucleotides read TGTGCCAGCTCGAGGGGGCCCGCGGGAATTGTCAATGAGCAGTTCTTC.

This chain connects TRBV7-9 to TRBJ2-5, with D tentatively TRBD1 (6 bases). V dropped 4 bases and J dropped 5 bases, with 17 bases sitting between them. The germline CDR1 and CDR2 sequences are SEHNR and FQNEAQ (reference sequence). This CDR3 has 15 amino acids. The CDR3 region has the DNA TGTGCCAGCAGCTCCAGACAGGAACGATTGGAGACCCAGTACTTC. Protein sequence: CASSSRQERLETQYF.

A remark on this clone: The germline gene is not matched at one end of the junction; a read error may be the cause. The chain recombines TRBV5-1 with TRBJ2-7; TRBD1 matches 10 bases. The CDR3 runs to 16 residues. The V gene's germline CDR1 is SGHRS and CDR2 YFSETQ. CDR3 sequence (DNA): TGCACCAGCAGTTTAACCCCGGGACAGGGGTTATACGAGCAGTACTTC. Its translation: CTSSLTPGQGLYEQYF.

The chain links TRBV6-6 to TRBJ1-5, with 8 bases identical to TRBD1. CDR3 length: 14 amino acids. The germline V gene has CDR1 MNHNY and CDR2 SVGAGI (reference sequence). The ends lost 10 bases at V and 2 bases at J; junction bases unmatched: 7. For the CDR3, the DNA is TGTGCCACTCAGGGGGCTAGAGGCAATCAGCCCCAGCATTTT. The encoded protein is CATQGARGNQPQHF.

V usage is TRBV28 and J usage is TRBJ2-1; 9 nucleotides align to TRBD2. V lost 4 bases, J lost 6 bases, and 7 bases stayed unmatched. There are 15 residues in the CDR3. Per the germline V gene, CDR1 is MDHEN and CDR2 is SYDVKM. This chain's CDR3 is CASSSINSGSNEQFF. DNA for the CDR3: TGTGCCAGCAGTTCAATAAATAGCGGGAGCAATGAGCAGTTCTTC.

The V gene is TRBV5-1, the J gene TRBJ2-3; D is uncertain. Germline V lookup: CDR1 SGHRS, CDR2 YFSETQ. V was pared by 3 bases and J by 0 bases, with 8 bases between. CDR3 length: 14 amino acids. This CDR3 reads CASSSYTSTDTQYF. CDR3 sequence (DNA): TGCGCCAGCAGCTCCTACACTAGCACAGATACGCAGTATTTT.

The rearrangement links TRBV28 to TRBJ2-4, with 7 bases lining up with TRBD1. The CDR3 has 13 residues. V shed 5 bases and J 10 bases; nucleotides not matched to a gene: 8. Per the germline V gene, CDR1 is MDHEN and CDR2 is SYDVKM. The chain's CDR3 is CASSRQGIGIQYF. CDR3 bases: TGTGCCAGCAGTCGACAGGGAATTGGAATTCAGTACTTC.

Concerning this clone itself: It is likely a read error: a sequence one base away is far more abundant. CDR3 bases: TGTGCCTGGAGTGGGGACAGCTACAATGGGCAGTTCTTC. Translated: CAWSGDSYNGQFF. J is TRBJ2-1 and V is TRBV30, with TRBD1 matching over 7 bases. Germline V gene data show CDR1 as GTSNPN and CDR2 as SVGIG (reference sequence). The CDR3 length is 13 residues.

The rearrangement uses TRBV6-1 and TRBJ1-4; 10 bases line up with TRBD1. This CDR3 comprises 16 residues. Germline CDR1 reads MNHNS; CDR2 reads SASEGT. Germline trimming cut 1 base from V and 4 bases from J; bases unmatched to any gene: 3. The CDR3 loop is CASSEGQGAGNEKLFF. The CDR3 nucleotides read TGTGCCAGCAGTGAAGGACAGGGGGCGGGTAATGAAAAACTGTTTTTT.

The chain is built from TRBV7-3 and TRBJ2-1; TRBD2 matches 14 bases. The CDR3 consists of 17 residues. Germline V lookup: CDR1 SGHTA, CDR2 FQGTGA. The junction had 6 bases not matched to a gene; V was cut back by 5 bases and J by 3 bases. Here the CDR3 DNA reads TGTGCCAGCAGCATAAACGGACTAGCGGGAGGCTACAATGAGCAGTTCTTC. Amino acids: CASSINGLAGGYNEQFF.